This TCR beta chain was obtained from a study of shared clonotypes between healthy human individuals. General observations from the study: Having only a few donors restricted how much genetic and exposure-history diversity was captured.

This table comes from immunoSEQ multiplex PCR, and its TCRdb copy is limited to in-frame clones, with some not included. Here the sample spans about 520,000 clones, about 96% being singletons. V lost 6 bases and J 5 bases, leaving 16 bases between the germline ends. CDR3 length: 14 residues. In germline, CDR1 is SNHLY, CDR2 FYNNEI. As to this clone: Its antigen is unidentified.

The chain joins TRBV2 to TRBJ1-2; D not resolved. The sequenced sample consisted of naive CD4+ T cells sorted from blood. The subset denotes: CD45RA+ positively selected. The sequence was obtained from a woman in her thirties in good health. The CDR3 DNA reads TGTGCCAGCAGAATGGACCAACGCCCTTATGGCTACACCTTC. It translates to CASRMDQRPYGYTF.